This TCR beta chain was found in a study of blood T cell repertoires in COVID-19. The wider study: Acute and convalescent COVID-19 samples came from the United States, Italy and Spain.

A few counts support this clone. There are 16 residues in the CDR3. The germline CDR1 and CDR2 sequences are MRHNA and SNTAGT. Trimming stripped 6 bases from V and 2 bases from J, with 16 bases between. TCRdb's copy holds only in-frame clones and misses some; the assay was immunoSEQ multiplex PCR. There are around 250,000 clones in the sample; about 91% occur only once, and 1% to 1.5% lies in the top ten. Input material: PBMCs or T cells enriched from blood (not recorded which). This rearrangement joins TRBV6-4 to TRBJ2-2, with a tentative D call TRBD1 (5 bases). The clonotype originates from a woman aged 40 to 49 with acute COVID-19. The CDR3 is CASRATDKENTGELFF. DNA for the CDR3: TGTGCCAGCAGAGCGACGGACAAAGAAAACACCGGGGAGCTGTTTTTT.